Shown below are 27 T cell receptor beta chains from a single sample sequenced in a study of blood T cell repertoires in COVID-19. This table comes from immunoSEQ multiplex PCR, and its TCRdb copy is limited to in-frame clones, with some not included. The sample has roughly 300,000 clones; roughly 85% are singletons. The sequencing sample was made of PBMCs or T cells enriched from blood (not recorded which). These receptors all come from a woman between 45 and 65 years old who had recovered from COVID-19.

The rearrangement uses TRBV11-2 and TRBJ2-1; 7 nucleotides align to TRBD2. The CDR3 has 16 residues. J gave up 9 bases and V 0 bases, and 11 bases lay outside the gene matches. Germline CDR1 and CDR2: SGHAT and FQNNGV. CDR3 sequence (DNA): TGTGCCAGCAGCTTAGAGGTTGGACTAACGGGAGGTGAGCAGTTCTTC. Residues: CASSLEVGLTGGEQFF.

The chain recombines TRBV6-6 with TRBJ1-4; D gene ambiguous. Germline CDR1 reads MNHNY; CDR2 reads SVGAGI (reference sequence). The length of the CDR3 is 13 residues. Trimming removed 4 bases from V and 8 bases from J, with 11 bases in between. The CDR3 sequence is CASSWVRGEKLFF. DNA for the CDR3: TGTGCCAGCAGTTGGGTACGAGGGGAAAAACTGTTTTTT.

This clone was observed a few times. V and J are TRBV30 and TRBJ1-4, with TRBD1 identical over 12 bases. V trimming: 4 bases; J trimming: 7 bases; junction bases outside the gene matches: 4. Per germline, CDR1 GTSNPN and CDR2 SVGIG (reference sequence). The CDR3 has 14 amino acids. The CDR3 sequence is CAWTEGQGAEKLFF. CDR3 DNA: TGTGCCTGGACCGAGGGACAGGGGGCTGAAAAACTGTTTTTT.

The rearrangement links TRBV5-1 to TRBJ2-1; TRBD2 might be the D (5 bases). The length of the CDR3 is 14 residues. V lost 0 bases and J lost 5, with 9 bases in between. Germline CDR1 and CDR2: SGHRS and YFSETQ. CDR3 coding DNA: TGCGCCAGCAGCTTGGGGGCTAGCAACAATGAGCAGTTCTTC. It yields the protein CASSLGASNNEQFF.

The V call is TRBV6-5, the J call TRBJ1-2; D may be TRBD1 (5 bases). V was pared by 7 bases and J by 5 bases, with 14 bases between. CDR3 length equals 13 residues. The germline V gene has CDR1 MNHEY and CDR2 SVGAGI. In DNA form, the CDR3 reads TGTGCCAGCACCATACGGGGGGATTATGGCTACACCTTC. This translates into CASTIRGDYGYTF.

The V and J genes are TRBV24-1 and TRBJ2-3; 8 bases map to TRBD2. Trimming cost V 3 bases and J 4 bases; bases outside gene matches: 8. In germline, CDR1 is KGHDR, CDR2 SFDVKD. The CDR3 extends over 16 amino acids. The CDR3 reads CATSDASGRRADTQYF. The CDR3, as DNA: TGTGCCACCAGTGATGCAAGCGGGAGACGTGCAGATACGCAGTATTTT.

The chain links TRBV11-3 to TRBJ2-3, with D hard to call. Germline V gene sequence: CDR1 SGHNT, CDR2 YENEEA. The CDR3 is 15 residues long. Trimming took off 5 bases at V and 0 bases at J, with 12 bases between the two ends. The CDR3 DNA sequence: TGTGCCAGCAGCCAAGACGGAGCCAGCACAGATACGCAGTATTTT. This encodes CASSQDGASTDTQYF.

V gene TRBV7-9 combines with J gene TRBJ2-3; TRBD2 might be the D (6 bases). Germline lookup yields CDR1 SEHNR and CDR2 FQNEAQ (reference sequence). This CDR3 region has 15 residues. V dropped 5 bases and J dropped 1 base, with 13 bases sitting between them. CDR3 nucleotide sequence: TGTGCCAGCAGCCTACGGGACTCCCGCACAGATACGCAGTATTTT. Translating gives CASSLRDSRTDTQYF.

The genes are TRBV2 and TRBJ2-7; TRBD2 aligns across 7 bases. Germline CDR1 and CDR2: SNHLY and FYNNEI. The CDR3 is 14 amino acids. The V gene end was trimmed by 8 bases and the J gene end by 5 bases; junction bases not matched to a gene: 12. The CDR3 region is CASGWTSVRDEQYF. CDR3 bases: TGTGCCAGCGGGTGGACTAGTGTGAGGGACGAGCAGTACTTC.

The V and J genes are TRBV6-1 and TRBJ1-5; tentatively, D is TRBD1 (6 bases). V was shortened by 3 bases and J by 3 bases, with 18 bases between the two germline ends. Germline V CDR1 and CDR2: MNHNS, SASEGT. CDR3 length: 17 residues. In nucleotides, the CDR3 is TGTGCCAGCAGTGATCAACCGGGACACTCCTTCAATCAGCCCCAGCATTTT. Protein sequence: CASSDQPGHSFNQPQHF.

Note on this clone: Other DNA sequences in this sample translate to the same CDR3. V gene TRBV18 combines with J gene TRBJ1-2, with 10 bases identical to TRBD1. CDR3 length: 13 amino acids. Germline CDR1 reads KGHSH; CDR2 reads LQKENI. V lost 3 bases, J lost 6 bases, and 1 base stayed unmatched. CDR3 sequence (DNA): TGTGCCAGCTCACCGGGACAGGGGAATGGCTACACCTTC. Its protein is CASSPGQGNGYTF.

This clone has more than one count but fewer than ten. The chain employs TRBV4-3 and TRBJ2-1; D is possibly TRBD2 (6 bases). V dropped 0 bases and J dropped 4 bases, with 7 bases sitting between them. This CDR3 has 14 residues. Germline lookup yields CDR1 LGHNA and CDR2 YSLEER. This CDR3 is CASSQEGRYNEQFF. CDR3 DNA: TGCGCCAGCAGCCAAGAAGGGAGGTACAATGAGCAGTTCTTC.

The V gene is TRBV3-1 (or the pseudogene TRBV3-2), the J gene TRBJ1-3; possibly TRBD1 for D (6 bases). Trimming removed 4 bases from V and 0 bases from J, with 13 bases in between. Germline V gives CDR1 LGHDT, CDR2 YNNKEL (reference sequence). The CDR3 runs 16 residues. The CDR3 spells CASSPQGPLSGNTIYF. The CDR3 nucleotides read TGTGCCAGCAGCCCACAGGGTCCCCTCTCTGGAAACACCATATATTTT.

Only one count was recorded for this clone. J is TRBJ1-2 and V is TRBV12-3 or TRBV12-4; D may be TRBD1 (5 bases). V shed 5 bases and J shed 7 bases, with 11 bases lying between them. The CDR3 has 12 residues. Here the CDR3 reads CASSPQGTGYTF. In nucleotides, the CDR3 is TGTGCCAGCAGTCCCCAGGGAACTGGCTACACCTTC.

The chain carries TRBV29-1 and TRBJ2-1, with TRBD1 identical over 8 bases. V was pared by 3 bases and J by 8 bases, with 9 bases of the junction left unmatched. There are 14 residues in the CDR3. Germline V gene lookup returns CDR1 SQVTM and CDR2 ANQGSEA. The CDR3 nucleotides are TGCAGCGTTGAGAGCGGACAGGGAGAGGATGAGCAGTTCTTC. Protein sequence: CSVESGQGEDEQFF.

In this sample, this clone turned up once. The chain carries TRBV19 and TRBJ1-1; D gene uncertain. Trimming pared 6 bases from V and 6 bases from J, leaving 23 bases between. The CDR3 length is 16 residues. CDR1 and CDR2 (germline): LNHDA, SQIVND (reference sequence). The CDR3 region has the DNA TGTGCCAGTAGAACGAAGCAGACATTGTTAACGGCTGAAGCTTTCTTT. Translation: CASRTKQTLLTAEAFF.

This clone was recorded only once. The V and J genes are TRBV15 and TRBJ1-5; TRBD1 matches at 7 bases. With V trimmed by 5 bases and J by 2 bases, 6 bases remained unmatched. Germline V lookup: CDR1 LNHNV, CDR2 YYDKDF (reference sequence). This CDR3 has 15 amino acids. CDR3 sequence (DNA): TGTGCCACCAGCGAACGACAGGGAGGCAATCAGCCCCAGCATTTT. The encoded protein is CATSERQGGNQPQHF. The variable domain in full, with the rest retrieved from reference TRBV15 and TRBJ1-5, is DAMVIQNPRYQVTQFGKPVTLSCSQTLNHNVMYWYQQKSSQAPKLLFHYYDKDFNNEADTPDNFQSRRPNTSFCFLDIRSPGLGDTAMYLCATSERQGGNQPQHFGDGTRLSIL.

This clone has a handful of counts. This chain links TRBV29-1 with TRBJ1-4, with 7 nucleotides matching TRBD1. The V gene's germline CDR1 is SQVTM and CDR2 ANQGSEA. The CDR3 is 15 residues long. J lost 5 bases, V lost 0 bases, and 6 bases had no gene match. The CDR3, as DNA: TGCAGCGTTGAAGATTACAGGGGAACGAATGAAAAACTGTTTTTT. It is translated as CSVEDYRGTNEKLFF. The full variable domain, completed using reference TRBV29-1 and TRBJ1-4, is SAVISQKPSRDICQRGTSLTIQCQVDSQVTMMFWYRQQPGQSLTLIATANQGSEATYESGFVIDKFPISRPNLTFSTLTVSNMSPEDSSIYLCSVEDYRGTNEKLFFGSGTQLSVL.

The V gene is TRBV9, the J gene TRBJ1-1; no reliable D call. Deletions cut 0 bases from V and 4 bases from J, with 10 bases between. This CDR3 contains 14 residues. Germline V gives CDR1 SGDLS, CDR2 YYNGEE. The CDR3 coding sequence is TGTGCCAGCAGCGTAGCACGGTCTGGCACTGAAGCTTTCTTT. It is translated as CASSVARSGTEAFF.

The chain carries TRBV30 and TRBJ2-7, with 7 bases that match TRBD1. Trimming at V came to 6 bases and at J to 0 bases, leaving 2 bases not matched to a gene. The CDR3 runs to 12 residues. Germline V gene lookup returns CDR1 GTSNPN and CDR2 SVGIG (reference sequence). CDR3 bases: TGTGCCTGCACAGGGGACTCCTACGAGCAGTACTTC. Protein: CACTGDSYEQYF.

The chain uses TRBV7-6 and TRBJ2-1, with a tentative D call TRBD2 (6 bases). The germline gives CDR1 SGHVS, CDR2 FNYEAQ. V was pared by 0 bases and J by 7 bases, with 16 bases between. The CDR3 contains 16 residues. CDR3: CASSLAGGLIGNEQFF. The DNA of the CDR3 is TGTGCCAGCAGCTTAGCGGGGGGATTAATAGGAAATGAGCAGTTCTTC.

The chain uses TRBV5-5 and TRBJ1-4; 7 bases match TRBD1. Per germline, CDR1 SGHKS and CDR2 YYEKEE (reference sequence). Germline trimming cut 0 bases from V and 8 bases from J; bases unmatched to any gene: 4. The CDR3 sequence is 14 residues long. The CDR3 region is CASSLDRGYEKLFF. DNA of the CDR3: TGTGCCAGCAGCTTGGACAGGGGTTACGAAAAACTGTTTTTT.

Of note for this clone: The sample has other DNA sequences that encode this CDR3 too. V and J are TRBV6-5 and TRBJ1-4, with TRBD1 identical over 8 bases. Trimming removed 5 bases from V and 4 bases from J; junction bases left unmatched: 6. Germline CDR1 reads MNHEY; CDR2 reads SVGAGI. CDR3 length equals 15 residues. CDR3 sequence reads: CASSRQGRLNEKLFF. In DNA, the CDR3 is TGTGCCAGCAGTAGACAGGGGCGACTTAATGAAAAACTGTTTTTT.

This chain links TRBV30 with TRBJ2-3; the D is unclear. Germline values: CDR1 GTSNPN, CDR2 SVGIG (reference sequence). Trimming left V 0 bases short and J 6 bases short, with 7 bases between. The CDR3 is 12 amino acids. Here the CDR3 reads CAWSVPGDTQYF. The CDR3, as DNA: TGTGCCTGGAGTGTACCCGGGGATACGCAGTATTTT.

V is TRBV28 and J is TRBJ1-1, with 7 nucleotides matching TRBD1. The germline V gene encodes CDR1 MDHEN and CDR2 SYDVKM. CDR3 length: 11 residues. Trimming cost V 6 bases and J 7 bases; bases outside gene matches: 2. CDR3 nucleotide sequence: TGTGCCAGCAGGCAGGGGGTTGAAGCTTTCTTT. This encodes CASRQGVEAFF.

The CDR3 sequence: CAIHKQETQYF. Written as DNA, the CDR3 is TGTGCCATTCACAAGCAAGAGACCCAGTACTTC. The V and J genes are TRBV7-6 and TRBJ2-5; D is unresolved. Per the germline V gene, CDR1 is SGHVS and CDR2 is FNYEAQ. V lost 10 bases and J lost 2, with 8 bases in between. This CDR3 contains 11 residues. Full variable domain (rest looked up from reference TRBV7-6 and TRBJ2-5): GAGVSQSPRYKVTKRGQDVALRCDPISGHVSLYWYRQALGQGPEFLTYFNYEAQQDKSGLPNDRFSAERPEGSISTLTIQRTEQRDSAMYRCAIHKQETQYFGPGTRLLVL.

CDR3 DNA: TGCGCCAGCACCATACAGGCCATCACCGGGACTAGCGGGAGGAATGAGCAGTTCTTC. This encodes CASTIQAITGTSGRNEQFF. This rearrangement joins TRBV10-2 to TRBJ2-1; 15 positions agree with TRBD2. With 7 bases clipped from V and 7 bases from J, the junction kept 17 bases outside the gene matches. Germline V CDR1 and CDR2: WSHSY, SAAADI. There are 19 residues in the CDR3.